This passage covers 25 T cell receptor beta chains from one sample sequenced in a study of graft-versus-host responses after intestinal transplantation (dated by TCRdb to the early 2020s). Library prep was done by the immunoSEQ multiplex PCR assay. The source is immuneACCESS, and TCRdb retained only in-frame sequences with V and J called. Part of the clones is not carried over; for the studies checked, unresolved V genes explain less than half of this, and the remainder is unexplained. For this sample the table gives 99,000 or so clones, of which approximately 85% were detected only once. The leading ten clones occupy more than 1.4% of the sample. The input for sequencing was PBMCs, taken 255 days after intestinal transplant. The receptor source for this set is a human patient who received an intestinal transplant, so some T cells may come from the graft donor.

For this clone: The junction departs from the called germline gene at one end, perhaps through a read error. The chain is built from TRBV5-6 and TRBJ2-6, with D possibly TRBD2 on 6 matching bases. Germline CDR1 SGHDT, CDR2 YYEEEE. The CDR3 has 14 residues. The DNA for the CDR3 is TGTGCCAGCAGCCAAACAATCGGGGGCAACGTCCTGACTTTC. Its protein is CASSQTIGGNVLTF.

This chain uses TRBV18 with TRBJ2-1; a possible D gene is TRBD1 (7 bases). Germline V CDR1 and CDR2: KGHSH, LQKENI. Trimming stripped 1 base from V and 5 bases from J, with 24 bases between. This CDR3 has 19 residues. CDR3 residues: CASSPRVSRRDSKDNEQFF. Here the CDR3 DNA reads TGTGCCAGCTCACCACGGGTTTCGCGGCGGGACAGCAAGGACAATGAGCAGTTCTTC.

This clone was detected once. The chain employs TRBV5-1 and TRBJ1-6, with 8 nucleotides matching TRBD1. Unmatched junction bases numbered 5, after V lost 7 bases and J lost 5 bases. The germline V gene encodes CDR1 SGHRS and CDR2 YFSETQ. This CDR3 is built from 14 residues. The CDR3 reads CASSQGQDNSPLHF. The CDR3 bases are TGCGCCAGCTCTCAGGGACAGGATAATTCACCCCTCCACTTT.

This clone appeared a few times. The rearrangement joins TRBV7-2 to TRBJ2-1; either TRBD1 or TRBD2 may supply D (6 bases each). CDR1 SGHTA and CDR2 FQGNSA come from the germline V gene. CDR3 length equals 15 residues. V was cut by 1 base and J by 1 base, with 8 bases left in between. The CDR3 sequence: CASSLEGGSYNEQFF. The DNA for the CDR3 is TGTGCCAGCAGCTTAGAGGGGGGATCCTACAATGAGCAGTTCTTC. Full variable domain (remainder filled in from reference TRBV7-2 and TRBJ2-1): GAGVSQSPSNKVTEKGKDVELRCDPISGHTALYWYRQSLGQGLEFLIYFQGNSAPDKSGLPSDRFSAERTGGSVSTLTIQRTQQEDSAVYLCASSLEGGSYNEQFFGPGTRLTVL.

This chain joins TRBV6-5 and TRBJ1-4, with a possible D match to TRBD1 (6 bases). V lost 5 bases and J 4 bases, leaving 14 bases between the germline ends. This CDR3 region has 15 residues. Germline V lookup: CDR1 MNHEY, CDR2 SVGAGI. CDR3 DNA: TGTGCCAGCAGTCCAGACAGGCGGAATAATGAAAAACTGTTTTTT. It translates to CASSPDRRNNEKLFF.

This sequence joins TRBV20-1 and TRBJ1-2, with a tentative D call TRBD1 (5 bases). The CDR3 runs to 11 residues. V lost 6 bases and J 8 bases, leaving 13 bases between the germline ends. CDR1 and CDR2 from the germline V gene are DFQATT and SNEGSKA (reference sequence). The CDR3 loop is CSASEGRGYTF. CDR3 sequence (DNA): TGCAGTGCCAGTGAGGGGAGAGGCTACACCTTC.

This clone turned up a few times. This sequence joins TRBV10-2 and TRBJ1-2; D perhaps matches TRBD1 (5 bases). CDR3 size: 13 residues. Trimming removed 0 bases at V and 8 bases at J, with 10 bases between. Germline CDR1 WSHSY, CDR2 SAAADI. The CDR3 DNA follows: TGCGCCAGCAGTGAGTCCAGGGAGGGAGGCTACACCTTC. This sequence encodes CASSESREGGYTF.

The CDR3 DNA is TGTGCCGCTGCCAGGATCTATGGCTACACCTTC. Protein sequence: CAAARIYGYTF. The V and J genes are TRBV28 and TRBJ1-2; D is unclear. The CDR3 loop spans 11 amino acids. V lost 11 bases, J lost 4 bases, and 11 bases lay in between. Germline CDR1 reads MDHEN; CDR2 reads SYDVKM.

The count of this clone is one. The chain has TRBV7-9 and TRBJ2-1, with D unclear. This CDR3 contains 15 residues. V lost 5 bases, J lost 5 bases, and 16 bases lay in between. Germline loops: CDR1 SEHNR, CDR2 FQNEAQ (reference sequence). CDR3 amino acids: CASSNPVFRNNEQFF. The CDR3 bases are TGTGCCAGCAGCAATCCCGTATTTAGAAACAATGAGCAGTTCTTC.

The chain is built from TRBV7-9 and TRBJ2-5, with a weak D call TRBD1 (5 bases). Germline V lookup: CDR1 SEHNR, CDR2 FQNEAQ (reference sequence). Trimming pared 0 bases from V and 5 bases from J, leaving 19 bases between. The CDR3 extends over 17 amino acids. CDR3 amino acids: CASSLAGQGPTRETQYF. In DNA, the CDR3 is TGTGCCAGCAGCTTAGCCGGCCAGGGTCCCACCAGGGAGACCCAGTACTTC.

This clone was observed a handful of times. The chain has TRBV19 and TRBJ1-1; TRBD1 might be the D (5 bases). Germline V lookup: CDR1 LNHDA, CDR2 SQIVND (reference sequence). The length of the CDR3 is 12 residues. V shed 8 bases and J shed 1 base, with 8 bases lying between them. The CDR3 coding sequence is TGTGCCAGTGGAACAGGGAACACTGAAGCTTTCTTT. It is translated as CASGTGNTEAFF. The variable domain in full, completed from reference TRBV19 and TRBJ1-1, reads DGGITQSPKYLFRKEGQNVTLSCEQNLNHDAMYWYRQDPGQGLRLIYYSQIVNDFQKGDIAEGYSVSREKKESFPLTVTSAQKNPTAFYLCASGTGNTEAFFGQGTRLTVV.

This clone was observed a single time. V gene TRBV7-3 combines with J gene TRBJ2-1; D uncertain. Deletions cut 3 bases from V and 0 bases from J, with 12 bases between. The CDR3 has 16 amino acids. Per germline, CDR1 SGHTA and CDR2 FQGTGA. The CDR3 loop reads CASSLNPYSSYNEQFF. CDR3 bases: TGTGCCAGCAGCTTGAATCCCTACAGCTCCTACAATGAGCAGTTCTTC.

This clone was observed a single time. The chain recombines TRBV19 with TRBJ2-3, with 10 bases fitting TRBD2. V lost 5 bases and J lost 1; bases outside the gene matches: 9. The CDR3 covers 17 residues. CDR1 is LNHDA and CDR2 is SQIVND in the germline V gene (reference sequence). For the CDR3, the DNA is TGTGCCAGTAGTTACTTAGCGGGAGGATCTGGCACAGATACGCAGTATTTT. It specifies CASSYLAGGSGTDTQYF. The complete variable domain, with remaining parts taken from reference TRBV19 and TRBJ2-3, reads DGGITQSPKYLFRKEGQNVTLSCEQNLNHDAMYWYRQDPGQGLRLIYYSQIVNDFQKGDIAEGYSVSREKKESFPLTVTSAQKNPTAFYLCASSYLAGGSGTDTQYFGPGTRLTVL.

V gene TRBV9 combines with J gene TRBJ2-5, with D unresolved. CDR1 and CDR2 from the germline V gene are SGDLS and YYNGEE. The CDR3 totals 14 residues. The germline V and J ends were trimmed by 0 bases and 3 bases, with 9 bases remaining between them. The CDR3 DNA reads as TGTGCCAGCAGCGTAGGCGGCCGTAAAGAGACCCAGTACTTC. Its translation is CASSVGGRKETQYF.

The chain links TRBV7-2 to TRBJ2-7; possibly TRBD1 for D (5 bases). The CDR3 length is 15 residues. Germline CDR1 and CDR2: SGHTA and FQGNSA. Trimming removed 4 bases at V and 9 bases at J, with 22 bases between. In DNA, the CDR3 is TGTGCCAGCAGCTCATCAGGGCAGAATCCTCTTGGGCAGTACGTC. As protein: CASSSSGQNPLGQYV.

The chain carries TRBV6-4 and TRBJ1-6; no firm D call. Looked up from germline, CDR1 is MRHNA and CDR2 is SNTAGT. CDR3 length: 21 amino acids. The ends were cut back, 2 bases at V and 0 bases at J, with 23 bases in the middle. CDR3 residues: CASSDPRRRQASSSYNSPLHF. The CDR3, as DNA: TGTGCCAGCAGTGACCCCCGGAGGAGGCAAGCCTCGAGCTCCTATAATTCACCCCTCCACTTT.

This chain links TRBV27 with TRBJ2-1; TRBD1 aligns across 8 bases. Germline loops: CDR1 MNHEY, CDR2 SMNVEV (reference sequence). This CDR3 has 15 residues. The V gene end was trimmed by 8 bases and the J gene end by 6 bases; junction bases not matched to a gene: 12. CDR3 protein: CASAKTGARGNEQFF. CDR3 nucleotides: TGTGCCAGCGCTAAGACAGGGGCCCGTGGCAATGAGCAGTTCTTC.

The rearrangement uses TRBV6-1 and TRBJ2-1; possibly TRBD1 or TRBD2 for D (5 bases each). V was shortened by 6 bases and J by 8 bases, with 20 bases between the two germline ends. CDR3 size: 15 residues. Germline CDR1 is MNHNS and CDR2 is SASEGT. CDR3: CASSSGRTPWDEQFF. The CDR3 region has the DNA TGTGCCAGCAGCTCAGGGAGAACCCCATGGGATGAGCAGTTCTTC.

This sequence joins TRBV30 and TRBJ2-1, with TRBD2 identical over 14 bases. CDR1 and CDR2 from the germline V gene are GTSNPN and SVGIG (reference sequence). The CDR3 is made up of 18 amino acids. V lost 2 bases to trimming and J lost 7 bases; unmatched junction nucleotides: 13. The CDR3 nucleotides read TGTGCCTGGAGTTTGCTACGGACTAGCGGGGGGATAATTAATGAGCAGTTCTTC. Amino acids: CAWSLLRTSGGIINEQFF.

The V gene is TRBV5-7, the J gene TRBJ1-1; D gene uncertain. TRBV5-7 is recorded as an ORF, its role being uncertain. The CDR3 is 15 residues long. V lost 0 bases, J lost 0 bases, and 9 bases lay in between. Written as DNA, the CDR3 is TGTGCCAGCAGCTTGGGTGGGGAATTGAACACTGAAGCTTTCTTT. It is translated as CASSLGGELNTEAFF.

The rearrangement links TRBV6-6 to TRBJ2-3; TRBD1 aligns across 10 bases. The germline V gene has CDR1 MNHNY and CDR2 SVGAGI (reference sequence). Trimming removed 5 bases from V and 1 base from J; junction bases left unmatched: 0. The length of the CDR3 is 14 residues. The CDR3 bases are TGTGCCAGCAGTGACAGGGGGCGCACAGATACGCAGTATTTT. This sequence encodes CASSDRGRTDTQYF.

This clone showed up just a few times. CDR3 loop: CASSPAGQGKYLSEAFF. DNA for the CDR3: TGCGCCAGCAGCCCGGCGGGACAGGGGAAGTATCTTTCTGAAGCTTTCTTT. V usage is TRBV5-1 and J usage is TRBJ1-1; 10 bases align to TRBD1. The J segment lost 6 bases and the V segment lost 4 bases, leaving 15 bases of the junction unmatched. The CDR3 has 17 residues. CDR1 is SGHRS and CDR2 is YFSETQ in the germline V gene. Full variable domain (rest looked up from reference TRBV5-1 and TRBJ1-1): KAGVTQTPRYLIKTRGQQVTLSCSPISGHRSVSWYQQTPGQGLQFLFEYFSETQRNKGNFPGRFSGRQFSNSRSEMNVSTLELGDSALYLCASSPAGQGKYLSEAFFGQGTRLTVV.

This chain uses TRBV5-1 with TRBJ2-3, with TRBD2 as a possible D gene (7 bases). V lost 6 bases and J lost 0, with 20 bases in between. This CDR3 is 17 amino acids long. Germline V gives CDR1 SGHRS, CDR2 YFSETQ. The CDR3 protein is CASTQRGASASTDTQYF. CDR3 sequence (DNA): TGCGCCAGCACCCAACGGGGGGCCAGTGCTAGCACAGATACGCAGTATTTT.

This clone has a single count. This chain connects TRBV6-5 to TRBJ2-5; the D call may be TRBD1 or TRBD2 (6 bases each). Trimming pared 2 bases from V and 5 bases from J, leaving 18 bases between. The CDR3 consists of 16 residues. CDR1 MNHEY and CDR2 SVGAGI come from the germline V gene. CDR3 residues: CASSYGRGGVGETQYF. The DNA of the CDR3 is TGTGCCAGCAGTTACGGCAGGGGAGGAGTGGGGGAGACCCAGTACTTC.

This rearrangement joins TRBV5-1 to TRBJ2-1, with D possibly matching TRBD1 (7 bases). The germline gives CDR1 SGHRS, CDR2 YFSETQ. Trimming took 0 bases from V and 1 from J, leaving 23 bases between them. CDR3 length: 20 residues. Written as DNA, the CDR3 is TGCGCCAGCAGCTTGGGCGGCCCCCAACAGGGGAGGAGATCCTACAATGAGCAGTTCTTC. This codes for CASSLGGPQQGRRSYNEQFF.